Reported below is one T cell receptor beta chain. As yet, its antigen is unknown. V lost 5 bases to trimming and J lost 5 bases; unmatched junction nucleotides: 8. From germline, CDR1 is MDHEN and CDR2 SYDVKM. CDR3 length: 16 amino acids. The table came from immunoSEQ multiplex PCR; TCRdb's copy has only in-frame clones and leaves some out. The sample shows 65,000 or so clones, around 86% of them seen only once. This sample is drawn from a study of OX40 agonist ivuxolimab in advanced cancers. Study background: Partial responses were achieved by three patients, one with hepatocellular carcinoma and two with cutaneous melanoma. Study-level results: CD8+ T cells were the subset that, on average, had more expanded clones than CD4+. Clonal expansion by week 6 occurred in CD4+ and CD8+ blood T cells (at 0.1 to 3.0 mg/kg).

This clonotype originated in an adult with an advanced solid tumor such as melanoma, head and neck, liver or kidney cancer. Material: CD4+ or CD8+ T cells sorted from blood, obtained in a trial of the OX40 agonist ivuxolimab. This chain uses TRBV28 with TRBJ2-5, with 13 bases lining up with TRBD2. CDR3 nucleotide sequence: TGTGCCAGCAGTGTAACTAGCGGGGGGGCATTGGAGACCCAGTACTTC. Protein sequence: CASSVTSGGALETQYF.